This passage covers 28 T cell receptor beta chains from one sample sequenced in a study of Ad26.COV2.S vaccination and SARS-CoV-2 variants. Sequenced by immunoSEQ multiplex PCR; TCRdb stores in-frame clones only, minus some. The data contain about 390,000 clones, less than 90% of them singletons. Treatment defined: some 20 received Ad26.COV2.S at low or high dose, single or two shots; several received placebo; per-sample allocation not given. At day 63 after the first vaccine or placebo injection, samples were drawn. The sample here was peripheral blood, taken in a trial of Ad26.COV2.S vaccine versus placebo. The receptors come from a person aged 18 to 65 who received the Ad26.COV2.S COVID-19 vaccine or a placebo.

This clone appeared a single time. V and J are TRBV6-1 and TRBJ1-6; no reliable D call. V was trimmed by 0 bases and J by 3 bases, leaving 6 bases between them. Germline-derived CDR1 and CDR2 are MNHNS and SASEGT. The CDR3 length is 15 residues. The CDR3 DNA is TGTGCCAGCAGTGAAGCTAGGATCTATAATTCACCCCTCCACTTT. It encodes CASSEARIYNSPLHF.

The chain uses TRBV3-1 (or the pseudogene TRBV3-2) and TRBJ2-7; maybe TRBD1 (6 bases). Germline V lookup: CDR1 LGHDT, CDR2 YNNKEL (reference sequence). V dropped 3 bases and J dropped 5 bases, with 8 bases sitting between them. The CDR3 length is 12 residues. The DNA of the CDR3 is TGTGCCAGCAGCCACAGGGGCCACGAGCAGTACTTC. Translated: CASSHRGHEQYF.

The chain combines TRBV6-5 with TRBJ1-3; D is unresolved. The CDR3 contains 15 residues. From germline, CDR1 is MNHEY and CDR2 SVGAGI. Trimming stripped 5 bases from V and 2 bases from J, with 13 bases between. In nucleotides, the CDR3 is TGTGCCAGCAGTCGCTATCCCTCTACTGGAAACACCATATATTTT. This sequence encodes CASSRYPSTGNTIYF.

The chain's CDR3 is CASTAFSGAPNEQFF. The CDR3 nucleotides are TGTGCCAGCACCGCATTCAGCGGGGCACCCAATGAGCAGTTCTTC. The rearrangement links TRBV2 to TRBJ2-1, with 7 bases aligning to TRBD2. Germline V gene data show CDR1 as SNHLY and CDR2 as FYNNEI. CDR3 length: 15 residues. The junction had 12 bases not matched to a gene; V was cut back by 7 bases and J by 6 bases.

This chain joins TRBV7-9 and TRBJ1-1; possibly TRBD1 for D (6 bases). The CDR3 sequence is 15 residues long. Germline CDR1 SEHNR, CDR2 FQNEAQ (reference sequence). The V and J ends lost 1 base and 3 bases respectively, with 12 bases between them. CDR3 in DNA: TGTGCCAGCAGCTTAGACCCCGGACAGTACACTGAAGCTTTCTTT. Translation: CASSLDPGQYTEAFF.

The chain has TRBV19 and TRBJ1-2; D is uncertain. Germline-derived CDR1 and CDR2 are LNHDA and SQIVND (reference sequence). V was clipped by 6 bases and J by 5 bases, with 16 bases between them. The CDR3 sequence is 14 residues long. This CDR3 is CASRLPTFGYGYTF. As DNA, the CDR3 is TGTGCCAGTAGACTACCGACATTCGGGTATGGCTACACCTTC.

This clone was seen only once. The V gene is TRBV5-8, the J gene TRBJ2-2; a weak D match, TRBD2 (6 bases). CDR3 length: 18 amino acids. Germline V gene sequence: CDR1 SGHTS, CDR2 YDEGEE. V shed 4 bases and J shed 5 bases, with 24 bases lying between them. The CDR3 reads CASSPNRGRLEGTGELFF. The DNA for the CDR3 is TGTGCCAGCAGCCCCAACCGGGGACGACTAGAGGGTACCGGGGAGCTGTTTTTT. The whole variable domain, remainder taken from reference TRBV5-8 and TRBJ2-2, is EAGVTQSPTHLIKTRGQQATLRCSPISGHTSVYWYQQALGLGLQFLLWYDEGEERNRGNFPPRFSGRQFPNYSSELNVNALELEDSALYLCASSPNRGRLEGTGELFFGEGSRLTVL.

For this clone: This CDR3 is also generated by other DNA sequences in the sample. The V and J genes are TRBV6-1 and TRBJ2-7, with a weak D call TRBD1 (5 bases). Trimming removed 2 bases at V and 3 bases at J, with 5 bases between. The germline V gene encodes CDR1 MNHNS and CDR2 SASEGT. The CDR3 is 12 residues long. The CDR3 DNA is TGTGCCAGCAGTGAACAGGGCTACGAGCAGTACTTC. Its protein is CASSEQGYEQYF.

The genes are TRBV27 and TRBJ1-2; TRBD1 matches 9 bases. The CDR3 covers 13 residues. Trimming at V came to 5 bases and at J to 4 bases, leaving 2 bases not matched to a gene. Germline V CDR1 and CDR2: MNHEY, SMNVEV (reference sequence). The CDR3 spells CASSQGQGYGYTF. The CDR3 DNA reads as TGTGCCAGCAGTCAGGGACAGGGCTATGGCTACACCTTC.

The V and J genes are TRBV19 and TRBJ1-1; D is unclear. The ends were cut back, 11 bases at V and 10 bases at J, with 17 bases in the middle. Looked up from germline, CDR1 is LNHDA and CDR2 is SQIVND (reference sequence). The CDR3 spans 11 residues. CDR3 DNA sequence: TGTGCCCAAGCCGAGAGTAAGGGAGCTTTCTTT. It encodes CAQAESKGAFF.

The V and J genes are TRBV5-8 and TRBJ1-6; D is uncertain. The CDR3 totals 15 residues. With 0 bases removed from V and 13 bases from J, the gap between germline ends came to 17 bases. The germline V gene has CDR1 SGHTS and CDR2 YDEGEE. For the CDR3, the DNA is TGTGCCAGCAGCTTGGAGGGCCAGGCGAAGTACCCCCTCCACTTT. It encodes CASSLEGQAKYPLHF.

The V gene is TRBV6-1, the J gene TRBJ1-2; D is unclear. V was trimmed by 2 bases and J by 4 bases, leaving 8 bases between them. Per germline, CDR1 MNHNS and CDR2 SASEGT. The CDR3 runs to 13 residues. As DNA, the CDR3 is TGTGCCAGCAGTGAACAGGTCAGCTATGGCTACACCTTC. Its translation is CASSEQVSYGYTF.

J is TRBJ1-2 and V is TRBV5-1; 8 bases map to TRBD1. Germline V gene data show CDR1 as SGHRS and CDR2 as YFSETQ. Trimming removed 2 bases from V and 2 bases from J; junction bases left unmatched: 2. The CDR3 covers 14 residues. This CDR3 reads CASSFRTGNYGYTF. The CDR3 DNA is TGCGCCAGCAGCTTCAGGACAGGGAACTATGGCTACACCTTC.

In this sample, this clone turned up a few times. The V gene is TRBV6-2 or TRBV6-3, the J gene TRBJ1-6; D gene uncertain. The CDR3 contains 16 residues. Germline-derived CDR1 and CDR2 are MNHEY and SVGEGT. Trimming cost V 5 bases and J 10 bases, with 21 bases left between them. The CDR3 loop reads CASSPAGRTWRSPLHF. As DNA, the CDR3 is TGTGCCAGCAGTCCCGCGGGGAGGACGTGGAGGTCACCCCTCCACTTT.

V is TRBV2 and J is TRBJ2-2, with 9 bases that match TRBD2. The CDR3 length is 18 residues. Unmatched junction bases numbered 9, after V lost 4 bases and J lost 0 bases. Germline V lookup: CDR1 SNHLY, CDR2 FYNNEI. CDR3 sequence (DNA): TGTGCCAGCAGTGTAGATCTAGCGGGGCCTTCGAACACCGGGGAGCTGTTTTTT. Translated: CASSVDLAGPSNTGELFF.

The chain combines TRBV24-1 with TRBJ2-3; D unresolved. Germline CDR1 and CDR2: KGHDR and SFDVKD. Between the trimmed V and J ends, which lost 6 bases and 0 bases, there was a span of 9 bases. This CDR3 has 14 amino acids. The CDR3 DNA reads TGTGCCACCAGTTCCTCCGTTAGCACAGATACGCAGTATTTT. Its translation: CATSSSVSTDTQYF.

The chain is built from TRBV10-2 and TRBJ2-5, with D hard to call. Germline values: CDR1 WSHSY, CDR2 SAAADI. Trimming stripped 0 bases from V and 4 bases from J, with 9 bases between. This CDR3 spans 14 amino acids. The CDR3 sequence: CASSESTVGETQYF. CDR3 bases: TGCGCCAGCAGTGAGTCGACGGTCGGAGAGACCCAGTACTTC.

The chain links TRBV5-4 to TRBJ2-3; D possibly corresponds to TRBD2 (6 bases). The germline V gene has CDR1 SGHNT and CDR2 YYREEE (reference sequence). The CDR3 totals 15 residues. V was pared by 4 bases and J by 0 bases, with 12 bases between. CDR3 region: CASSRDFSSTDTQYF. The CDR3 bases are TGTGCCAGCAGCCGGGACTTCTCTAGCACAGATACGCAGTATTTT.

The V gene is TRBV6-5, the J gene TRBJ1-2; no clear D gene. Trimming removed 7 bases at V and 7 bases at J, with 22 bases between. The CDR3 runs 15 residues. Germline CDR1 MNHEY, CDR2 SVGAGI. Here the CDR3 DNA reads TGTGCCAGCACCTACAGTGGCGGAGAAAGGTTTGGCTACACCTTC. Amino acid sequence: CASTYSGGERFGYTF.

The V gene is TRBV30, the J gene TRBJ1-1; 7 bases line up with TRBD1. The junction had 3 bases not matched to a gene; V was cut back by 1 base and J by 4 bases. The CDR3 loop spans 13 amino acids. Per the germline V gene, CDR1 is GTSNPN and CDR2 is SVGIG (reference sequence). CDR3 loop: CAWSAQGGTEAFF. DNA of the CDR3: TGTGCCTGGAGTGCCCAGGGGGGCACTGAAGCTTTCTTT.

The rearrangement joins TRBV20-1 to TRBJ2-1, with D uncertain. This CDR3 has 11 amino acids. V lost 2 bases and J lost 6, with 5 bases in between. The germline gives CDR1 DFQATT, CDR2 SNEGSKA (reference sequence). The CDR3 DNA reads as TGCAGTGCTAGAAAAGGCAATGAGCAGTTCTTC. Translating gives CSARKGNEQFF.

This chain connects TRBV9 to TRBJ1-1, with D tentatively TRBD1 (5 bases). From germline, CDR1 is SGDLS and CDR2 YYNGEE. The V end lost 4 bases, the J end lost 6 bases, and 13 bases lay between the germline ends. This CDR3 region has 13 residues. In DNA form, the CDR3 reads TGTGCCAGCAGCAAACCAGGGCGGCCTGAAGCTTTCTTT. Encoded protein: CASSKPGRPEAFF.

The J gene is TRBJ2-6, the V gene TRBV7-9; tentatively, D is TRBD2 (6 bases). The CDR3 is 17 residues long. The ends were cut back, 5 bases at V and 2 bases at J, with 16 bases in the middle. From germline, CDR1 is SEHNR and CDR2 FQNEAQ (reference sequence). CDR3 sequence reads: CASSPRGGGTGANVLTF. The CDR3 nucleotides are TGTGCCAGCAGCCCAAGGGGAGGAGGGACTGGGGCCAACGTCCTGACTTTC.

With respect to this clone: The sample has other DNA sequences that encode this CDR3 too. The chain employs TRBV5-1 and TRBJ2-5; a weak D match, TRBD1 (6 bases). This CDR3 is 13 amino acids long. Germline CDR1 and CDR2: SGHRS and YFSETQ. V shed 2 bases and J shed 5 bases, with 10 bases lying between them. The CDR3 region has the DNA TGCGCCAGCAGCTTTGGGGGCGGGGAGACCCAGTACTTC. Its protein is CASSFGGGETQYF.

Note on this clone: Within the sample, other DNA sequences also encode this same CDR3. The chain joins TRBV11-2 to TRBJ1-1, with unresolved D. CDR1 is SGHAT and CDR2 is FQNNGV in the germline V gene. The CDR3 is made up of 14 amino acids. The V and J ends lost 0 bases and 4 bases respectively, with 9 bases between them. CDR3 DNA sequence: TGTGCCAGCAGCTTAGATCGGGGAAGCACTGAAGCTTTCTTT. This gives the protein CASSLDRGSTEAFF.

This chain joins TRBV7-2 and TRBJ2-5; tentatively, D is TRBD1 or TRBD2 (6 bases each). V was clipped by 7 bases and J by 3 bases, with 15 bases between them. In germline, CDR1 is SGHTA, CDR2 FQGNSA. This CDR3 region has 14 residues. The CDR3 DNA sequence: TGTGCCAGCAACAGGGAGGTAACGGAAGAGACCCAGTACTTC. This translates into CASNREVTEETQYF.

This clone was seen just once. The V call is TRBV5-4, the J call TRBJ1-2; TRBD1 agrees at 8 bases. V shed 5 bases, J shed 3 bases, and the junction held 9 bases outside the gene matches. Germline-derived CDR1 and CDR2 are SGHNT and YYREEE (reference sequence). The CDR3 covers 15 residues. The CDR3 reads CASREGDRPYYGYTF. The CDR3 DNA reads TGTGCCAGCAGGGAGGGGGACAGGCCTTACTATGGCTACACCTTC. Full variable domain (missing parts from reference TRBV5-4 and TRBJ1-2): ETGVTQSPTHLIKTRGQQVTLRCSSQSGHNTVSWYQQALGQGPQFIFQYYREEENGRGNFPPRFSGLQFPNYSSELNVNALELDDSALYLCASREGDRPYYGYTFGSGTRLTVV.

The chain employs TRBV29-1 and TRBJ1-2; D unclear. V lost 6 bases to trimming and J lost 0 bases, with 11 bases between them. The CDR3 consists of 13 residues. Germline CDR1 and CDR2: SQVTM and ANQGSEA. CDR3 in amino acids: CSVKDPTNYGYTF. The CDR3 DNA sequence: TGCAGCGTCAAGGATCCCACTAACTATGGCTACACCTTC.